Shown below are 28 T cell receptor beta chains from a single sample sequenced in a study of OX40 agonist ivuxolimab in advanced cancers. Sequencing was performed with immunoSEQ multiplex PCR; in TCRdb, only in-frame clones are kept and a portion is missing. The data hold about 91,000 clones, with more than 70% observed a single time. Source: CD4+ or CD8+ T cells sorted from blood, taken in a trial of the OX40 agonist ivuxolimab. All receptors derive from an adult with an advanced solid tumor such as melanoma, head and neck, liver or kidney cancer.

For this clone: The junction differs from germline at one of its ends, possibly a read error. The chain joins TRBV6-1 to TRBJ1-5, with a tentative D call TRBD1 (5 bases). Germline CDR1 MNHNS, CDR2 SASEGT. The CDR3 is 16 residues long. CDR3 DNA: TGTGCCAGCAGAGAAGCGGGGACGGGAAGCAATCAGCCCCAGCATTTT. The encoded protein is CASREAGTGSNQPQHF.

The chain uses TRBV5-8 and TRBJ1-2; 10 bases agree with TRBD1. CDR3 size: 15 residues. Losses at the gene ends were 4 bases for V and 5 bases for J; bases not matched to a gene: 8. The germline gives CDR1 SGHTS, CDR2 YDEGEE. CDR3 in amino acids: CASSTRDRGRYGYTF. The CDR3 DNA reads TGTGCCAGCAGCACAAGGGACAGGGGCAGATATGGCTACACCTTC.

The rearrangement links TRBV19 to TRBJ2-1, with D hard to call. The CDR3 is made up of 17 amino acids. V lost 3 bases to trimming and J lost 1 base, with 16 bases between them. Germline CDR1 and CDR2: LNHDA and SQIVND (reference sequence). DNA of the CDR3: TGTGCCAGTAGTATCCCTCACTCTCCTTTGTCCTACAATGAGCAGTTCTTC. Its translation is CASSIPHSPLSYNEQFF.

J is TRBJ2-5 and V is TRBV21-1; the table calls TRBD1, which could not be checked here. TRBV21-1 is a documented pseudogene. This CDR3 spans 16 amino acids. The CDR3 protein is CASRHTWTGGWETQYF. The CDR3 DNA follows: TGTGCCAGCAGACACACCTGGACAGGGGGCTGGGAGACCCAGTACTTC.

The chain recombines TRBV30 with TRBJ2-5, with 7 bases that match TRBD2. This CDR3 is built from 15 residues. Germline V gives CDR1 GTSNPN, CDR2 SVGIG (reference sequence). V was clipped by 6 bases and J by 3 bases; unmatched bases: 13. The CDR3 nucleotides are TGTGCCTGCCTCCTACTAGCGAGAGATAAAGAGACCCAGTACTTC. This gives the protein CACLLLARDKETQYF.

The chain joins TRBV7-2 to TRBJ2-7; D ambiguous. V was pared by 8 bases and J by 3 bases, with 11 bases between. The CDR3 totals 12 residues. Germline V CDR1 and CDR2: SGHTA, FQGNSA. The CDR3 protein is CASEYNNYEQYF. The CDR3 DNA reads TGTGCCAGCGAGTATAATAACTACGAGCAGTACTTC.

The rearrangement links TRBV2 to TRBJ2-7; TRBD1 might be the D (6 bases). The CDR3 has 13 residues. CDR1 SNHLY and CDR2 FYNNEI come from the germline V gene. The V and J ends lost 2 bases and 5 bases respectively, with 10 bases between them. This CDR3 is CASSEQGMNEQYF. CDR3 bases: TGTGCCAGCAGTGAACAGGGGATGAACGAGCAGTACTTC. Based on the CDR3 plus reference TRBV2 and TRBJ2-7, the full variable domain is EPEVTQTPSHQVTQMGQEVILRCVPISNHLYFYWYRQILGQKVEFLVSFYNNEISEKSEIFDDQFSVERPDGSNFTLKIRSTKLEDSAMYFCASSEQGMNEQYFGPGTRLTVT.

J is TRBJ2-1 and V is TRBV7-3; TRBD1 matches at 10 bases. V lost 5 bases and J lost 4; bases outside the gene matches: 8. The CDR3 is 16 residues long. CDR1 is SGHTA, CDR2 FQGTGA, per germline. The CDR3, as DNA: TGTGCCAGCAGCCTAGGGACAGGGGCGAGGTACAATGAGCAGTTCTTC. Protein sequence: CASSLGTGARYNEQFF. The complete variable domain, with remaining parts taken from reference TRBV7-3 and TRBJ2-1, reads GAGVSQTPSNKVTEKGKYVELRCDPISGHTALYWYRQSLGQGPEFLIYFQGTGAADDSGLPNDRFFAVRPEGSVSTLKIQRTERGDSAVYLCASSLGTGARYNEQFFGPGTRLTVL.

Only a few counts were recorded for this clone. This same CDR3 is encoded by further DNA sequences in the sample. The rearrangement joins TRBV6-1 to TRBJ1-1; the D is unclear. Trimming took off 6 bases at V and 1 base at J, with 9 bases between the two ends. Germline loops: CDR1 MNHNS, CDR2 SASEGT. The CDR3 extends over 13 amino acids. The CDR3 loop is CASSRLGNTEAFF. The CDR3 bases are TGTGCCAGCAGCCGACTAGGGAACACTGAAGCTTTCTTT.

The chain carries TRBV5-5 and TRBJ1-5; D is uncertain. The germline gives CDR1 SGHKS, CDR2 YYEKEE (reference sequence). The CDR3 consists of 14 residues. The germline V and J ends were trimmed by 0 bases and 0 bases, with 4 bases remaining between them. CDR3 region: CASSLDGSNQPQHF. For the CDR3, the DNA is TGTGCCAGCAGCTTGGACGGTAGCAATCAGCCCCAGCATTTT.

This clone turned up a few times. The chain combines TRBV4-3 with TRBJ2-7; 9 positions agree with TRBD2. From germline, CDR1 is LGHNA and CDR2 YSLEER. V trimming: 3 bases; J trimming: 6 bases; junction bases outside the gene matches: 12. CDR3 size: 16 residues. The CDR3 spells CASSQEMSLAGSEQYV. The CDR3 region has the DNA TGCGCCAGCAGCCAGGAGATGAGTCTAGCGGGAAGCGAGCAGTACGTC.

This chain links TRBV5-4 with TRBJ2-4; D remains unclear. Germline loops: CDR1 SGHNT, CDR2 YYREEE (reference sequence). Trimming took off 2 bases at V and 1 base at J, with 13 bases between the two ends. This CDR3 is built from 16 residues. The DNA of the CDR3 is TGTGCCAGCAGCTTTTACGGTCGAGAGGCCAAAAACATTCAGTACTTC. Translation gives CASSFYGREAKNIQYF. The full variable domain, its missing parts supplied by reference TRBV5-4 and TRBJ2-4, is ETGVTQSPTHLIKTRGQQVTLRCSSQSGHNTVSWYQQALGQGPQFIFQYYREEENGRGNFPPRFSGLQFPNYSSELNVNALELDDSALYLCASSFYGREAKNIQYFGAGTRLSVL.

The genes are TRBV7-2 and TRBJ1-1; weak D call: TRBD1 (5 bases). Germline-derived CDR1 and CDR2 are SGHTA and FQGNSA. The V end was cut by 4 bases, the J end by 4 bases, with 16 bases between. The CDR3 is made up of 15 amino acids. This CDR3 is CASSSGGGFSTEAFF. The CDR3, as DNA: TGTGCCAGCAGCTCGGGCGGGGGTTTTAGCACTGAAGCTTTCTTT.

CDR3 sequence (DNA): TGCGCCAGCAGCCTGACTATCAATGAGCAGTTCTTC. Translating it yields CASSLTINEQFF. This chain joins TRBV5-1 and TRBJ2-1; D is perhaps TRBD2 (5 bases). Trimming took off 4 bases at V and 6 bases at J, with 8 bases between the two ends. This CDR3 region has 12 residues. From germline, CDR1 is SGHRS and CDR2 YFSETQ.

The V gene is TRBV5-1, the J gene TRBJ2-5, with 8 nucleotides matching TRBD1. There are 15 residues in the CDR3. Germline assignment: CDR1 SGHRS and CDR2 YFSETQ. V shed 0 bases, J shed 5 bases, and the junction held 6 bases outside the gene matches. This CDR3 reads CASSLVRGPNETQYF. The CDR3 nucleotides read TGCGCCAGCAGCTTGGTCAGGGGGCCTAATGAGACCCAGTACTTC.

This clone has more than one count but fewer than ten. This rearrangement joins TRBV2 to TRBJ2-1, with D possibly TRBD1 on 5 matching bases. This CDR3 has 10 amino acids. Germline loops: CDR1 SNHLY, CDR2 FYNNEI. The V gene lost 5 bases and the J gene lost 10 bases, with 6 bases spanning the gap. DNA for the CDR3: TGTGCCAGCAGTAGGACAGAGCAGTTCTTC. Its protein is CASSRTEQFF.

The gene calls are TRBV6-1 and TRBJ1-2; 7 bases map to TRBD1. Germline CDR1 is MNHNS and CDR2 is SASEGT. This CDR3 comprises 14 residues. The V segment lost 5 bases and the J segment 5 bases; nucleotides outside the gene matches: 8. The CDR3 DNA follows: TGTGCCAGCAGTCCGCCCGACAGGGTTTATGGCTACACCTTC. Protein product: CASSPPDRVYGYTF.

The chain employs TRBV5-1 and TRBJ2-5, with D possibly TRBD1 on 7 matching bases. In germline, CDR1 is SGHRS, CDR2 YFSETQ. This CDR3 region has 14 residues. The V gene lost 4 bases and the J gene lost 5 bases, with 15 bases spanning the gap. CDR3 in amino acids: CASSQSGGQETQYF. The DNA for the CDR3 is TGCGCCAGCAGCCAATCAGGGGGGCAGGAGACCCAGTACTTC.

This rearrangement joins TRBV7-8 to TRBJ1-1; weak D call: TRBD1 (5 bases). The V gene lost 2 bases and the J gene lost 0 bases, with 13 bases spanning the gap. Looked up from germline, CDR1 is SGHVS and CDR2 is FQNEAQ. CDR3 length: 16 residues. CDR3 coding DNA: TGTGCCAGCAGCTTACGGGCAGACAGCATGAACACTGAAGCTTTCTTT. Amino acid sequence: CASSLRADSMNTEAFF. Full variable domain (missing parts from reference TRBV7-8 and TRBJ1-1): GAGVSQSPRYKVAKRGQDVALRCDPISGHVSLFWYQQALGQGPEFLTYFQNEAQLDKSGLPSDRFFAERPEGSVSTLKIQRTQQEDSAVYLCASSLRADSMNTEAFFGQGTRLTVV.

The chain joins TRBV28 to TRBJ2-1; no definite D call. V was cut by 3 bases and J by 3 bases, with 3 bases left in between. This CDR3 contains 12 residues. Germline lookup yields CDR1 MDHEN and CDR2 SYDVKM. The CDR3 DNA reads as TGTGCCAGCAGTTTTTACTACAATGAGCAGTTCTTC. Translating it yields CASSFYYNEQFF.

This rearrangement joins TRBV6-4 to TRBJ1-1; D ambiguous. This CDR3 region has 11 residues. Germline lookup yields CDR1 MRHNA and CDR2 SNTAGT. V dropped 10 bases and J dropped 1 base, with 7 bases sitting between them. DNA for the CDR3: TGTGCCACACGGGAGAACACTGAAGCTTTCTTT. It encodes CATRENTEAFF.

The J gene is TRBJ1-6, the V gene TRBV4-1; D not resolved. V lost 3 bases, J lost 9 bases, and 12 bases lay in between. The CDR3 runs 14 residues. CDR1 is MGHRA and CDR2 is YSYEKL in the germline V gene. In nucleotides, the CDR3 is TGCGCCAGCAGCCAGGACGGTGCCACTTCACCCCTCCACTTT. The encoded protein is CASSQDGATSPLHF.

The chain employs TRBV21-1 and TRBJ2-7. TRBV21-1 constitutes a pseudogene. The CDR3 totals 15 residues. The CDR3 bases are TGTGCCAGCAGCAAATGGGAAGGCGAAAACTACGAGCAGTACGTC. The encoded protein is CASSKWEGENYEQYV.

The genes are TRBV2 and TRBJ2-7; D is undetermined. Per the germline V gene, CDR1 is SNHLY and CDR2 is FYNNEI. The CDR3 length is 11 residues. The V end was cut by 3 bases, the J end by 3 bases, with 3 bases between. The CDR3 protein is CASSENYEQYV. In DNA form, the CDR3 reads TGTGCCAGCAGTGAGAACTACGAGCAGTACGTC.

The chain links TRBV5-6 to TRBJ2-2; D possibly corresponds to TRBD1 (6 bases). Germline-derived CDR1 and CDR2 are SGHDT and YYEEEE. Between the trimmed V and J ends, which lost 2 bases and 4 bases, there was a span of 12 bases. CDR3 length equals 15 residues. CDR3 loop: CASSFKGDGTGELFF. Written as DNA, the CDR3 is TGTGCCAGCAGCTTTAAGGGGGACGGCACCGGGGAGCTGTTTTTT.

The V call is TRBV29-1, the J call TRBJ1-2; TRBD1 might be the D (5 bases). V gave up 7 bases and J gave up 4 bases, with 16 bases separating them. The germline CDR1 and CDR2 sequences are SQVTM and ANQGSEA. CDR3 size: 13 residues. The CDR3 sequence is CSAGTGIGYGYTF. CDR3 DNA sequence: TGCAGCGCCGGAACAGGAATCGGCTATGGCTACACCTTC.

This sequence joins TRBV6-5 and TRBJ1-2, with 7 bases fitting TRBD1. Looked up from germline, CDR1 is MNHEY and CDR2 is SVGAGI. The ends lost 7 bases at V and 3 bases at J; junction bases unmatched: 8. This CDR3 is built from 14 residues. In DNA, the CDR3 is TGTGCCAGCACCGAGGGCAGGGGGTACTATGGCTACACCTTC. It codes for CASTEGRGYYGYTF.

The chain combines TRBV18 with TRBJ1-1, with D perhaps matching TRBD1 (5 bases). CDR1 is KGHSH, CDR2 LQKENI, per germline. V was shortened by 3 bases and J by 1 base, with 9 bases between the two germline ends. CDR3 length: 14 amino acids. The CDR3 sequence is CASSPRQQNTEAFF. Written as DNA, the CDR3 is TGTGCCAGCTCACCCCGACAGCAGAACACTGAAGCTTTCTTT.